One sample yielded the 9 T cell receptor beta chains listed below, sequenced in a study of cytomegalovirus exposure and HLA in healthy donors. PCR used 60 Vbeta primers and 13 Jbeta primers. Sequenced by immunoSEQ multiplex PCR; TCRdb stores in-frame clones only, minus some. The sample shows fewer than 75,000 clones, roughly four fifths of them seen only once. The sample consisted of PBMCs. The receptors here all came from a man in his 70s in good health and CMV-seronegative.

The chain couples TRBV27 to TRBJ1-6; weak D call: TRBD1 (5 bases). V shed 5 bases and J shed 0 bases, with 14 bases lying between them. The CDR3 loop spans 17 amino acids. Germline CDR1 reads MNHEY; CDR2 reads SMNVEV (reference sequence). As DNA, the CDR3 is TGTGCCAGCAGTATCCGACCCAGGGTCTCCTATAATTCACCCCTCCACTTT. Translated, it gives CASSIRPRVSYNSPLHF.

The chain has TRBV4-1 and TRBJ2-1, with 12 nucleotides matching TRBD2. This CDR3 region has 16 residues. Germline assignment: CDR1 MGHRA and CDR2 YSYEKL. V lost 5 bases to trimming and J lost 7 bases; unmatched junction nucleotides: 9. This chain's CDR3 is CASSGRLAGGRNEQFF. For the CDR3, the DNA is TGCGCCAGCAGCGGACGTCTAGCGGGAGGGCGGAATGAGCAGTTCTTC.

J is TRBJ2-1 and V is TRBV5-4; 8 nucleotides match TRBD2. This CDR3 is built from 16 residues. V shed 2 bases and J 0 bases; nucleotides not matched to a gene: 4. Germline V CDR1 and CDR2: SGHNT, YYREEE (reference sequence). The CDR3 coding sequence is TGTGCCAGCAGCTTTCGCCTAGCGGGCTCCTACAATGAGCAGTTCTTC. Translating gives CASSFRLAGSYNEQFF.

The V call is TRBV5-4, the J call TRBJ1-3, with D unresolved. Per germline, CDR1 SGHNT and CDR2 YYREEE (reference sequence). The CDR3 contains 11 residues. V was shortened by 9 bases and J by 3 bases, with 7 bases between the two germline ends. The CDR3 loop is CATLFGNTIYF. In DNA form, the CDR3 reads TGTGCCACCCTATTTGGAAACACCATATATTTT.

The genes are TRBV15 and TRBJ1-1; maybe TRBD1 (6 bases). This CDR3 region has 14 residues. From germline, CDR1 is LNHNV and CDR2 YYDKDF (reference sequence). The V gene lost 5 bases and the J gene lost 1 base, with 11 bases spanning the gap. This CDR3 reads CATSGQTGNTEAFF. CDR3 in DNA: TGTGCCACCAGCGGACAGACGGGGAACACTGAAGCTTTCTTT.

The V call is TRBV6-5, the J call TRBJ2-7, with 10 nucleotides matching TRBD1. Trimming at V came to 6 bases and at J to 2 bases, leaving 4 bases not matched to a gene. The CDR3 consists of 14 residues. Looked up from germline, CDR1 is MNHEY and CDR2 is SVGAGI. This CDR3 is CASSKTGGPYEQYF. In DNA form, the CDR3 reads TGTGCCAGCAGCAAGACAGGGGGCCCCTACGAGCAGTACTTC.

This clone was detected only a few times. This chain uses TRBV6-5 with TRBJ1-2; tentative D call: TRBD1 (6 bases). Germline V gene sequence: CDR1 MNHEY, CDR2 SVGAGI. The CDR3 sequence is 12 residues long. The ends were cut back, 10 bases at V and 7 bases at J, with 16 bases in the middle. The CDR3 sequence: CATLGGLGGYTF. CDR3 DNA sequence: TGTGCCACCCTAGGGGGATTGGGTGGCTACACCTTC.

The chain couples TRBV5-6 to TRBJ1-6; 10 bases fit TRBD1. The V gene end was trimmed by 4 bases and the J gene end by 7 bases; junction bases not matched to a gene: 5. This CDR3 has 15 amino acids. Germline V gene sequence: CDR1 SGHDT, CDR2 YYEEEE. CDR3 sequence reads: CASSIRDRGNSPLHF. The CDR3, as DNA: TGTGCCAGCAGCATCCGGGACAGGGGAAATTCACCCCTCCACTTT.

CDR3 sequence reads: CSVRGSDNQPQHF. The CDR3 bases are TGCAGCGTTCGCGGGTCGGACAATCAGCCCCAGCATTTT. The V call is TRBV29-1, the J call TRBJ1-5; D is ambiguous. The V end lost 5 bases, the J end lost 3 bases, and 11 bases lay between the germline ends. The germline V gene encodes CDR1 SQVTM and CDR2 ANQGSEA. The CDR3 length is 13 residues.